The 12 T cell receptor beta chains presented below share a single source sample, sequenced in a study of blood T cell repertoires in COVID-19. Sequenced by immunoSEQ multiplex PCR; TCRdb stores in-frame clones only, minus some. Among roughly 570,000 clones listed, 85% to 90% were seen once. The sample was peripheral blood. The receptors were gathered from a woman aged 50 to 60 with COVID-19, enrolled during active disease.

The chain is built from TRBV5-1 and TRBJ1-2, with 7 bases fitting TRBD1. The CDR3 covers 14 residues. J gave up 8 bases and V 0 bases, and 7 bases lay outside the gene matches. Germline V gene lookup returns CDR1 SGHRS and CDR2 YFSETQ. The CDR3 loop is CASSLAGQGDGYTF. In DNA form, the CDR3 reads TGCGCCAGCAGCTTGGCCGGGCAGGGGGACGGCTACACCTTC.

The chain employs TRBV4-1 and TRBJ1-1, with a tentative D call TRBD1 (6 bases). The CDR3 contains 13 residues. Looked up from germline, CDR1 is MGHRA and CDR2 is YSYEKL. Deletions cut 3 bases from V and 11 bases from J, with 16 bases between. The CDR3 DNA reads as TGCGCCAGCAGCCAGGCAGGAACTCAGGGGGCTTTCTTT. Its protein product is CASSQAGTQGAFF.

This clone was seen more than once but under ten times. The rearrangement joins TRBV3-1 (or the pseudogene TRBV3-2) to TRBJ2-2, with D unclear. With 0 bases removed from V and 6 bases from J, the gap between germline ends came to 5 bases. Germline V lookup: CDR1 LGHDT, CDR2 YNNKEL (reference sequence). The CDR3 extends over 13 amino acids. As DNA, the CDR3 is TGTGCCAGCAGCCAAGATCTCTCCGGGGAGCTGTTTTTT. It encodes CASSQDLSGELFF.

The gene calls are TRBV9 and TRBJ2-1; D gene unclear. V was pared by 3 bases and J by 6 bases, with 10 bases between. Germline CDR1 is SGDLS and CDR2 is YYNGEE. The CDR3 contains 13 residues. The CDR3 DNA follows: TGTGCCAGCAGCGCCACGCCCGGCAATGAGCAGTTCTTC. Translation: CASSATPGNEQFF. The entire variable domain, with the rest obtained from reference TRBV9 and TRBJ2-1, is as follows: DSGVTQTPKHLITATGQRVTLRCSPRSGDLSVYWYQQSLDQGLQFLIQYYNGEERAKGNILERFSAQQFPDLHSELNLSSLELGDSALYFCASSATPGNEQFFGPGTRLTVL.

J is TRBJ2-1 and V is TRBV14; D is possibly TRBD1 (5 bases). The CDR3 contains 12 residues. V was trimmed by 2 bases and J by 15 bases, leaving 14 bases between them. Germline lookup yields CDR1 SGHDN and CDR2 FVKESK. The CDR3 here is CASSQSGLGRFF. CDR3 coding DNA: TGTGCCAGCAGCCAATCAGGGTTGGGCCGGTTCTTC.

The CDR3 bases are TGTGCTAGTGGTAACGGCCTCAAGACAGGGGAAGGTGATACGCAGTATTTT. Protein product: CASGNGLKTGEGDTQYF. The chain is built from TRBV12-5 and TRBJ2-3; 8 bases line up with TRBD1. With 5 bases clipped from V and 6 bases from J, the junction kept 16 bases outside the gene matches. CDR3 length: 17 amino acids. Germline V gene data show CDR1 as LGHNT and CDR2 as FRNRAP.

CDR3 bases: TGTGCCAGCACCGGGACAGCCCCTCACTACTATGGCTACACCTTC. This codes for CASTGTAPHYYGYTF. The gene calls are TRBV19 and TRBJ1-2; 7 bases align to TRBD1. The CDR3 sequence is 15 residues long. Unmatched junction bases numbered 13, after V lost 9 bases and J lost 3 bases. In germline, CDR1 is LNHDA, CDR2 SQIVND (reference sequence).

The rearrangement links TRBV6-5 to TRBJ1-5, with TRBD1 matching 7 bases. CDR3 size: 14 residues. V dropped 6 bases and J dropped 5; count of bases not matched to a gene: 7. Per germline, CDR1 MNHEY and CDR2 SVGAGI. DNA of the CDR3: TGTGCCAGCAGACTCGGGACAGTAGATCAGCCCCAGCATTTT. It codes for CASRLGTVDQPQHF.

The genes are TRBV6-5 and TRBJ1-1; 7 bases agree with TRBD1. The CDR3 consists of 13 residues. CDR1 and CDR2 (germline): MNHEY, SVGAGI. V shed 5 bases, J shed 6 bases, and the junction held 6 bases outside the gene matches. This chain's CDR3 is CASSPRGVAEAFF. The CDR3 DNA reads TGTGCCAGCAGTCCCAGGGGGGTGGCTGAAGCTTTCTTT.

The chain has TRBV27 and TRBJ2-7; D is possibly TRBD2 (6 bases). The CDR3 is 14 amino acids. The V and J ends lost 8 bases and 0 bases respectively, with 14 bases between them. Germline V gene data show CDR1 as MNHEY and CDR2 as SMNVEV (reference sequence). The CDR3 nucleotides read TGTGCCAGCCGTCGCGGGGCAAGCTCCTACGAGCAGTACTTC. Translating it yields CASRRGASSYEQYF.

The chain links TRBV2 to TRBJ2-7, with TRBD1 identical over 7 bases. The J segment lost 2 bases and the V segment lost 4 bases, leaving 5 bases of the junction unmatched. This CDR3 has 14 amino acids. Germline-derived CDR1 and CDR2 are SNHLY and FYNNEI. In nucleotides, the CDR3 is TGTGCCAGCAGTGTTGGGGGACAGCCCTACGAGCAGTACTTC. Protein product: CASSVGGQPYEQYF.

The sample holds one count of this clone. The gene calls are TRBV4-1 and TRBJ2-7; 10 nucleotides align to TRBD1. V lost 0 bases, J lost 6 bases, and 5 bases stayed unmatched. CDR1 and CDR2 (germline): MGHRA, YSYEKL. The CDR3 spans 15 residues. This CDR3 reads CASSQDRDRGGEQYF. In nucleotides, the CDR3 is TGCGCCAGCAGCCAAGATCGGGACAGGGGAGGCGAGCAGTACTTC.